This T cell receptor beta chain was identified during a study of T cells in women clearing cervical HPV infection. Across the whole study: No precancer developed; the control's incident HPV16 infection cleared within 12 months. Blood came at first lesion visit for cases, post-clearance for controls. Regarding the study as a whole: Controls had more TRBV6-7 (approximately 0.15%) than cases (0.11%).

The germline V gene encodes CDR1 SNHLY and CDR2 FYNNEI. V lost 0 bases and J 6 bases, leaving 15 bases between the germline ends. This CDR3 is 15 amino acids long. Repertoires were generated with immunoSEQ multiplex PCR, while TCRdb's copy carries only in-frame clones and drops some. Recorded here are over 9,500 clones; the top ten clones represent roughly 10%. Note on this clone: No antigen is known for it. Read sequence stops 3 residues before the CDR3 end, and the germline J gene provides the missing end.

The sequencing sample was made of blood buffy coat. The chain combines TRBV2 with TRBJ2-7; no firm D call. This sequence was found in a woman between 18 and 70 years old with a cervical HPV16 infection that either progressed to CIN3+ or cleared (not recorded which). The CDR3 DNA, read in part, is TGTGCCAGCAGTGAAGCCATGGGTCCCGCAGGCGAG. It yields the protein CASSEAMGPAGE. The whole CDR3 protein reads CASSEAMGPAGEQYF. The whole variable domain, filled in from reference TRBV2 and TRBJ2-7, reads EPEVTQTPSHQVTQMGQEVILRCVPISNHLYFYWYRQILGQKVEFLVSFYNNEISEKSEIFDDQFSVERPDGSNFTLKIRSTKLEDSAMYFCASSEAMGPAGEQYFGPGTRLTVT.